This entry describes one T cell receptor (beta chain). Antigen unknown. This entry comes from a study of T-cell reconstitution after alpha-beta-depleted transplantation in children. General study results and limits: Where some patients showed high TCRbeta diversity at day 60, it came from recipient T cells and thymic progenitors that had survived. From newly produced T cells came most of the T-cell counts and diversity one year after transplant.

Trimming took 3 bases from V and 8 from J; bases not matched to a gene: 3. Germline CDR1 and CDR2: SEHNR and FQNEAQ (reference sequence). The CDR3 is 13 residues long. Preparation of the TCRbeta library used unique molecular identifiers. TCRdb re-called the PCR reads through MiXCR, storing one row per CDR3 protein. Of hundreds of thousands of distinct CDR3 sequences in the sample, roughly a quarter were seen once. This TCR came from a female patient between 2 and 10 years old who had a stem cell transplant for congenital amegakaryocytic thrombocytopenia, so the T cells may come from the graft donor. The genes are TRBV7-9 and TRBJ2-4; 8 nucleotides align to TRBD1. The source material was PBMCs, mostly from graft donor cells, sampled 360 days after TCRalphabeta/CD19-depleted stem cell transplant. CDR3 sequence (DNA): TGTGCCAGCAGCTTCGTACAGGGGGACATTCAGTACTTC. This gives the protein CASSFVQGDIQYF.